This TCR beta chain was recorded in a study of human T cells and chemical hapten exposure. Study-level information: Small discrepancies in pooled library volume mainly accounted for the varying TCR yields per sample. Study results and limitations: TCRs at a frequency above 1 in 1000 stayed unchanged with DPC sensitization. Healthy individuals' immune responses may differ from those of donors, who had alopecia.

Individual cDNA molecules received unique molecular identifiers in the library. One entry per CDR3 protein results from TCRdb running MiXCR on the RACE reads. The sample lists tens of thousands of distinct CDR3 sequences; about 9.4% were seen once. This clonotype was counted ten times or more. Its antigen is as yet unknown. Germline CDR1 and CDR2: MRHNA and SNTAGT. The CDR3 has 14 amino acids. The ends were cut back, 3 bases at V and 6 bases at J, with 13 bases in the middle. Sample time point: patch test 2, 6 weeks after DPC sensitization. Stated treatment: therapeutic diphenylcyclopropenone sensitization with weekly scalp DPC.

This sequence was found in a woman aged 25-40 years with alopecia areata. Some clones in this sample may be carry-over from other donors' samples. The rearrangement uses TRBV6-4 and TRBJ2-3; D may correspond to TRBD1 or TRBD2 (6 bases each). The source material was whole blood, sampled in connection with sensitization to the hapten diphenylcyclopropenone (DPC). CDR3 DNA: TGTGCCAGCAGTGAACGAGGGGGGCGTGATACGCAGTATTTT. Translating it yields CASSERGGRDTQYF.